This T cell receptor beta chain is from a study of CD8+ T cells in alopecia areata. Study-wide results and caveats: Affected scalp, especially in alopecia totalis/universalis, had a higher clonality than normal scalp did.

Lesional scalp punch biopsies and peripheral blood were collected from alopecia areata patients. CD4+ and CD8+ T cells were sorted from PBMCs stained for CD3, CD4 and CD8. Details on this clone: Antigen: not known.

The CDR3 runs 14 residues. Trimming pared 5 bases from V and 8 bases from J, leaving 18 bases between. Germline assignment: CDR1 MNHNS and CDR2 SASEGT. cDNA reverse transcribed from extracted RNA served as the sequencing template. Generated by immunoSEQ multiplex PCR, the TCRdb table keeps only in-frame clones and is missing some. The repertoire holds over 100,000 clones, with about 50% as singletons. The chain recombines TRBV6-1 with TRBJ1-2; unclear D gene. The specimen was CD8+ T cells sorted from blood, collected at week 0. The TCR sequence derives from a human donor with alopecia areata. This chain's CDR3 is CASSSLGEASGYTF. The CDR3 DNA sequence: TGTGCCAGCAGTAGTCTCGGGGAAGCAAGCGGCTACACCTTC.